These T cell receptor beta chains were read from a single sample in a study of somatic mutations in cytotoxic T cells in rheumatoid arthritis. The table came from immunoSEQ multiplex PCR; TCRdb's copy has only in-frame clones and leaves some out. The table has about 15,000 clones, just under 75% seen once. Sequencing was performed on CD8+ T cells sorted from blood. All receptors come from an adult with rheumatoid arthritis. CDR3s leave out the opening cysteine and the closing phenylalanine or tryptophan.

v_gene: TRBV4-1; j_gene: TRBJ2-3; CDR3aa: ASSQVGGGFPC
v_gene: TRBV19; j_gene: TRBJ1-1; CDR3aa: ASSIGLGTEAF
v_gene: TRBV9; j_gene: TRBJ2-2; CDR3aa: ASSVALTGELF
v_gene: TRBV30; j_gene: TRBJ1-2; CDR3aa: AWIERALFTNYGYT
v_gene: TRBV29-1; j_gene: TRBJ2-1; CDR3aa: SVEGLTSNEQF
v_gene: TRBV6-1; j_gene: TRBJ1-5; CDR3aa: ASSSQGWGNQPQH
v_gene: TRBV6-4; j_gene: TRBJ1-6; CDR3aa: ASSDSRANNSPLH
v_gene: TRBV7-9; j_gene: TRBJ2-1; CDR3aa: ASSLGSLPNEQF
v_gene: TRBV27; j_gene: TRBJ1-4; CDR3aa: ASSSRDTHNEKLF
v_gene: TRBV9; j_gene: TRBJ2-3; CDR3aa: ASSLLMGPTDTQY
v_gene: TRBV28; j_gene: TRBJ2-7; CDR3aa: ASSSRLAGIYEQY
v_gene: TRBV6-1; j_gene: TRBJ2-7; CDR3aa: ASSDLIGPYEQY
v_gene: TRBV25-1; j_gene: TRBJ2-7; CDR3aa: ASSRQGQSEQY
v_gene: TRBV6-5; j_gene: TRBJ1-2; CDR3aa: ASSYSIRGLYGYT
v_gene: TRBV7-9; j_gene: TRBJ1-1; CDR3aa: ASSLAPGTGEAF
v_gene: TRBV6-4; j_gene: TRBJ2-1; CDR3aa: ASSDWTSGINEQF
v_gene: TRBV5-1; j_gene: TRBJ2-7; CDR3aa: ASSSDSSDEQY
v_gene: TRBV7-7; j_gene: TRBJ2-7; CDR3aa: ASSLALGGGYEQY
v_gene: TRBV2; j_gene: TRBJ2-2; CDR3aa: ASCIPSFGNTGELF
v_gene: TRBV10-3; j_gene: TRBJ2-3; CDR3aa: AISGGLARTDTQY
v_gene: TRBV19; j_gene: TRBJ1-2; CDR3aa: ASSRGGDYGYT
v_gene: TRBV25-1; j_gene: TRBJ2-2; CDR3aa: ASSFQREITGELF